This TCR beta chain is from a study of blood T cells in healthy people across ages. Sample-barcoded 5' priming and a J-beta primer mix drove a second PCR of about 6 to 12 cycles. Each CDR3 protein gets one entry after TCRdb re-called the 5' RACE reads with MiXCR. The table lists 760,000 or so distinct CDR3 sequences, 25% of them singletons, with 9.4% in the top ten. V gave up 0 bases and J gave up 3 bases, with 8 bases separating them. The CDR3 consists of 14 residues. CDR1 SGHDN and CDR2 FVKESK come from the germline V gene. Whole-study results and caveats: Per-million-T-cell TCR beta diversity fell roughly linearly with age. Diversity estimated from one million T cells was considered an underestimate.

In each sample, at least 6.5 million PBMCs were isolated. This clonotype was seen only a few times. The antigen remains unidentified. The sample was also reused in another study, on T cells of mothers and their children. That report notes: TCR recombination output is shaped by thymic selection similarly in related and unrelated pairs.

The sequence came from a boy younger than 18 in good health. The sequenced sample consisted of blood. The gene calls are TRBV14 and TRBJ2-5; TRBD1 might be the D (6 bases). The CDR3 DNA reads as TGTGCCAGCAGCCAAGAACAGGGCGAAGAGACCCAGTACTTC. It specifies CASSQEQGEETQYF.